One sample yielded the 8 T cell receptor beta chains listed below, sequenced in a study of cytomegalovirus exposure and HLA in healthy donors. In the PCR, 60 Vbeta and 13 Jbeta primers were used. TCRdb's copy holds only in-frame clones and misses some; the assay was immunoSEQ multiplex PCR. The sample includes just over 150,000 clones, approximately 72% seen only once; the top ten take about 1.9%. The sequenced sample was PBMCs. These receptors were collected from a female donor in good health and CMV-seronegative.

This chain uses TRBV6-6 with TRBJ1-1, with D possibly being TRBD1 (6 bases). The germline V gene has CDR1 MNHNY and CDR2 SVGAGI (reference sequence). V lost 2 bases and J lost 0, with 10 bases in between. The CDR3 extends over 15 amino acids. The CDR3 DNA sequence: TGTGCCAGCAGTTACCCCCAGGGGATGAACACTGAAGCTTTCTTT. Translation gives CASSYPQGMNTEAFF.

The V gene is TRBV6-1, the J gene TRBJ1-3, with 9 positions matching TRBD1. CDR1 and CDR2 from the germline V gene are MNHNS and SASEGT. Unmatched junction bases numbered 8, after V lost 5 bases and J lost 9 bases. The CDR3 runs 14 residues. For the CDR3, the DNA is TGTGCCAGCAGTTTCGACAGGGGGGTGGGCACCATATATTTT. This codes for CASSFDRGVGTIYF.

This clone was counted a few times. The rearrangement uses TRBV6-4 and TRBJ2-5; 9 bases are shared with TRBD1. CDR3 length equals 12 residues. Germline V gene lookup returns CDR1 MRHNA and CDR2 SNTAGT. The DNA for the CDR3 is TGTGCATTGGACAGGGGAAGAGAGACCCAGTACTTC. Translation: CALDRGRETQYF.

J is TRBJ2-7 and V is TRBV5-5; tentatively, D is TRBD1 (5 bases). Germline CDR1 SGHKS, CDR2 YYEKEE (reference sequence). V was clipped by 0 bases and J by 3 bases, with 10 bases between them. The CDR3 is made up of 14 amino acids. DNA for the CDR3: TGTGCCAGCAGCTTGGAGGGGTTGGGCTACGAGCAGTACTTC. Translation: CASSLEGLGYEQYF.

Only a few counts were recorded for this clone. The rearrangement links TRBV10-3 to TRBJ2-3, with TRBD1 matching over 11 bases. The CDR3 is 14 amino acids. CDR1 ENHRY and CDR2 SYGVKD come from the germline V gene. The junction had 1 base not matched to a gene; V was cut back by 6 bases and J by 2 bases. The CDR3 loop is CAISGQGATDTQYF. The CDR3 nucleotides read TGTGCCATCAGCGGACAGGGGGCCACAGATACGCAGTATTTT.

CDR3 DNA sequence: TGCAGCGAGTCACAGGGAGGGGAGACCCAGTACTTC. Protein: CSESQGGETQYF. The J gene is TRBJ2-5, the V gene TRBV29-1; possibly TRBD2 for D (7 bases). Germline V gene lookup returns CDR1 SQVTM and CDR2 ANQGSEA. Trimming removed 7 bases from V and 5 bases from J, with 14 bases in between. The CDR3 length is 12 residues.

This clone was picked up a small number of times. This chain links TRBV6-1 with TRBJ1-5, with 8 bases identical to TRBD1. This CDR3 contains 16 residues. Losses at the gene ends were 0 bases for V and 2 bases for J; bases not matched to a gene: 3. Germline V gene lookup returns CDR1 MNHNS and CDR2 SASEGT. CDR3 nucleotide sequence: TGTGCCAGCAGTGAAGCGCCGGGACAGGGCAATCAGCCCCAGCATTTT. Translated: CASSEAPGQGNQPQHF.

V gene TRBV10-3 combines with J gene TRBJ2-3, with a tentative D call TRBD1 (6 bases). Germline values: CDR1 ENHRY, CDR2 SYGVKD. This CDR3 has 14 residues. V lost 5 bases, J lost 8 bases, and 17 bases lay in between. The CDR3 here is CAISLGEGRGTQYF. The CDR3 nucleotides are TGTGCCATCAGTCTTGGAGAGGGCAGGGGTACGCAGTATTTT.